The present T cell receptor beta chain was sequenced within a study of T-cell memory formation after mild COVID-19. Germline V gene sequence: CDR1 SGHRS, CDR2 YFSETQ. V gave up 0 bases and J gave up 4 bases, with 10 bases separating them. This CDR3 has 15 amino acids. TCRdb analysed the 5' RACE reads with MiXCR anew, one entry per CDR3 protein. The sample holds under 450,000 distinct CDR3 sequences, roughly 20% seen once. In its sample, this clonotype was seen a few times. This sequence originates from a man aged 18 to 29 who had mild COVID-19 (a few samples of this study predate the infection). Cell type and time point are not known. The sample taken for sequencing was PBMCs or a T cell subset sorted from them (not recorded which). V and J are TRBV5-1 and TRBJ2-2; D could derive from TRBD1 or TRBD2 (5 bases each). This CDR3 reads CASSLVSGRTGELFF. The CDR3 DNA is TGCGCCAGCAGCTTGGTTTCGGGGCGCACCGGGGAGCTGTTTTTT.